This T cell receptor (beta chain) is drawn from a study of neurological immune-mediated disorders. 5'RACE with 10-nucleotide random UMIs produced the cDNA. A single run covered 15-18 subjects with over 190 million TCR-beta sequences. Each CDR3 protein is one row after TCRdb ran MiXCR on the 5' RACE reads. The sample has more than 35,000 distinct CDR3 sequences, 9% to 12% seen once. From germline, CDR1 is DFQATT and CDR2 SNEGSKA (reference sequence). CDR3 length: 14 amino acids. V was pared by 1 base and J by 3 bases, with 2 bases of the junction left unmatched. The study's findings and limits: None of the CDR3 amino acid sequences found in expanded clones was shared across subjects. This suggests that the TCR-beta repertoires were private in all groups.

There are many counts of this clonotype. Its antigen is unknown. This receptor was identified in a woman aged 25-40 years with HTLV-1-associated myelopathy (HAM/TSP). The gene calls are TRBV20-1 and TRBJ1-1; TRBD1 matches 10 bases. The specimen was PBMCs. The chain's CDR3 is CSARAGTGDTEAFF. As DNA, the CDR3 is TGCAGTGCTAGAGCCGGGACAGGGGACACTGAAGCTTTCTTT.